This T cell receptor beta chain was found in a study of blood T cell repertoires in COVID-19. This clone showed up just once. The CDR3 loop spans 14 amino acids. Germline lookup yields CDR1 SQVTM and CDR2 ANQGSEA. V trimming: 2 bases; J trimming: 5 bases; junction bases outside the gene matches: 5. In the source study's methods: From reference gene primer amplification, estimates of nucleated cell counts were derived. TCRdb keeps only in-frame clones here, not all; method: immunoSEQ multiplex PCR. V and J calls plus clone size are reproduced from that table; the DNA served to infer D and trimming. The repertoire holds some 120,000 clones, roughly nine tenths seen once, with 4.5% in the top ten.

The rearrangement links TRBV29-1 to TRBJ2-3; 9 bases are a match to TRBD1. Material: peripheral blood. The receptor was derived from a man aged 40-50 years with acute or convalescent COVID-19. The CDR3 DNA sequence: TGCAGCGTTGAACGGACAGGGGCTGTAGATACGCAGTATTTT. It specifies CSVERTGAVDTQYF.